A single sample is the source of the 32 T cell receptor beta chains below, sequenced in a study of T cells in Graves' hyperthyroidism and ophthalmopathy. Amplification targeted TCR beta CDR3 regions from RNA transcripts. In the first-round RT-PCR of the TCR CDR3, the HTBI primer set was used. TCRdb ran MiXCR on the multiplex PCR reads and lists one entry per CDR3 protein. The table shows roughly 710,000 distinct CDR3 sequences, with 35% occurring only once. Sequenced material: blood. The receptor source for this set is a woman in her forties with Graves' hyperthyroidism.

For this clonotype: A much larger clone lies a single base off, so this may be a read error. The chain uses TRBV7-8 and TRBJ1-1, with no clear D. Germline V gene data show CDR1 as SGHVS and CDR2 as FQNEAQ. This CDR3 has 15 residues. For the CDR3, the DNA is TGTGCCAGCAGCTTAGGGCGGGGAAGGAACGCTGAAGCTTTCTTT. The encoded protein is CASSLGRGRNAEAFF. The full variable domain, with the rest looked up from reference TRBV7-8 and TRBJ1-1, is GAGVSQSPRYKVAKRGQDVALRCDPISGHVSLFWYQQALGQGPEFLTYFQNEAQLDKSGLPSDRFFAERPEGSVSTLKIQRTQQEDSAVYLCASSLGRGRNAEAFFGQGTRLTVV.

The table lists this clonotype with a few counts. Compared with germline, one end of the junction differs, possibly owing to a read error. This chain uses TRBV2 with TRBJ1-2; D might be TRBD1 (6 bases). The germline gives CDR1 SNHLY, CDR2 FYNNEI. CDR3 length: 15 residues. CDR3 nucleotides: TGCGCCAGCAGCCAAGTTACAGGGACCCCATATGGCTACACCTTC. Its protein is CASSQVTGTPYGYTF.

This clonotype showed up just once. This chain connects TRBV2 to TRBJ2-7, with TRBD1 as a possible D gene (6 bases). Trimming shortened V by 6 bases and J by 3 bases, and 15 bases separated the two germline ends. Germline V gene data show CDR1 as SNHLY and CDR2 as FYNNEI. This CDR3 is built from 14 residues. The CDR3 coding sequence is TGTGCCAGCAGACCCCAGGGGAACAACTACGAGCAGTACTTC. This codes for CASRPQGNNYEQYF.

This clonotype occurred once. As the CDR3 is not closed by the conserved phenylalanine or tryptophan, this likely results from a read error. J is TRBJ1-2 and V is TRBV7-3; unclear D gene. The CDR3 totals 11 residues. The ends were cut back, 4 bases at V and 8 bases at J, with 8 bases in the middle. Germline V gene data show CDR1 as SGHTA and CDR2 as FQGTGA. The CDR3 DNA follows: TGTGCCAGCAGCTCCCCTTTAGGCTACACCCTC. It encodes CASSSPLGYTL.

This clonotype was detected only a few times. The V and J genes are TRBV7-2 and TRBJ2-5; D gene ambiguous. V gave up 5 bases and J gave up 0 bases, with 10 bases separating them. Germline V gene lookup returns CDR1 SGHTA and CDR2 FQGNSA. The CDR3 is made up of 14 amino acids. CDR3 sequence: CASSPRRNQETQYF. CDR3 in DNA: TGTGCCAGCAGCCCCCGCCGAAACCAAGAGACCCAGTACTTC. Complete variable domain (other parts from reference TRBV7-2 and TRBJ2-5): GAGVSQSPSNKVTEKGKDVELRCDPISGHTALYWYRQSLGQGLEFLIYFQGNSAPDKSGLPSDRFSAERTGGSVSTLTIQRTQQEDSAVYLCASSPRRNQETQYFGPGTRLLVL.

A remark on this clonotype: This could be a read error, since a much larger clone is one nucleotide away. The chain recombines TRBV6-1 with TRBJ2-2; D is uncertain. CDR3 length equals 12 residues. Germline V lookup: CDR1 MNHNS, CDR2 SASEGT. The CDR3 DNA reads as TGTGCCATCAGTGAAGCGTACGGGGAGCTGTTTTTT. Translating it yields CAISEAYGELFF.

In DNA, the CDR3 is TGTGCCAGCAGTGAAGGATACGGGGGGGCTGGGGCCAACGTCCTGACTTTC. It specifies CASSEGYGGAGANVLTF. V is TRBV6-1 and J is TRBJ2-6; the match to TRBD2 covers 8 bases. Germline CDR1 is MNHNS and CDR2 is SASEGT. The CDR3 extends over 17 amino acids. V dropped 1 base and J dropped 2; count of bases not matched to a gene: 4.

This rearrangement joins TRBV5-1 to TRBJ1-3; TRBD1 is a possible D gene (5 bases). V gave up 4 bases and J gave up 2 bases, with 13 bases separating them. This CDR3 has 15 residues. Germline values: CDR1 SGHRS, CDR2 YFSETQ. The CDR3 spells CASSLWGGTGNTIYF. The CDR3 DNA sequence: TGCGCCAGCAGCCTATGGGGGGGGACTGGAAACACCATATATTTT.

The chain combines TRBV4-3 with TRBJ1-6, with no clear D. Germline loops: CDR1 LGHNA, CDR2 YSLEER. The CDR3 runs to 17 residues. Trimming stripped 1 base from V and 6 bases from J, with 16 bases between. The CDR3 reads CASSQGVGRARNSPLHF. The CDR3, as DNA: TGCGCCAGCAGCCAAGGGGTCGGTCGGGCACGTAATTCACCCCTCCACTTT.

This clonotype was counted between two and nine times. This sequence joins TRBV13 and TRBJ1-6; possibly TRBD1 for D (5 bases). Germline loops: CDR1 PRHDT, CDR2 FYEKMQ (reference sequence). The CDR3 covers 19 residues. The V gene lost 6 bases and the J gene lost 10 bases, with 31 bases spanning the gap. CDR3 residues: CASRQTVRDPGIVGSPLHF. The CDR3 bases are TGTGCCAGCAGGCAGACTGTCCGGGACCCAGGGATAGTAGGCTCACCCCTCCACTTT.

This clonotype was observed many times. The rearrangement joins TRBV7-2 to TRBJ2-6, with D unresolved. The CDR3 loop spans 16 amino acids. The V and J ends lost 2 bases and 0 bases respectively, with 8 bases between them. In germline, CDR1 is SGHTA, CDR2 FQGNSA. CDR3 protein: CASSLRANSGANVLTF. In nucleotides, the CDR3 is TGTGCCAGCAGCTTAAGGGCGAACTCTGGGGCCAACGTCCTGACTTTC.

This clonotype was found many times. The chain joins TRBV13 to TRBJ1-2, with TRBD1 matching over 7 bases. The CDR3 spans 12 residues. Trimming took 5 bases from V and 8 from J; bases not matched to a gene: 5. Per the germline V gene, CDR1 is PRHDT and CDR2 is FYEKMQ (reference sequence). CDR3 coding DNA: TGTGCCAGCAGCCGGGACAGTCGGGGCTACACCTTC. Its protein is CASSRDSRGYTF. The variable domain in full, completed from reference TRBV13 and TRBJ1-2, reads AAGVIQSPRHLIKEKRETATLKCYPIPRHDTVYWYQQGPGQDPQFLISFYEKMQSDKGSIPDRFSAQQFSDYHSELNMSSLELGDSALYFCASSRDSRGYTFGSGTRLTVV.

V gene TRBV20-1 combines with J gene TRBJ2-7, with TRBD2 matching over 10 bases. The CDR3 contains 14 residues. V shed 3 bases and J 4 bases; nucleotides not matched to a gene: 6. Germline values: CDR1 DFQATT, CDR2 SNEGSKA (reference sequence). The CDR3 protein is CSASTTTSGYEQYF. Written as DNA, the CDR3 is TGCAGTGCTAGCACTACGACTAGCGGGTACGAGCAGTACTTC.

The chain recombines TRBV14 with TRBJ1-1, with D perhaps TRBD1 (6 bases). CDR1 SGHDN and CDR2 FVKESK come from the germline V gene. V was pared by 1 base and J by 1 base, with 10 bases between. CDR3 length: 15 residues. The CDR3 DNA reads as TGTGCCAGCAGCCAAGGGACGGACAGGAACACTGAAGCTTTCTTT. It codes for CASSQGTDRNTEAFF. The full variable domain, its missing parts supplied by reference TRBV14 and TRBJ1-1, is EAGVTQFPSHSVIEKGQTVTLRCDPISGHDNLYWYRRVMGKEIKFLLHFVKESKQDESGMPNNRFLAERTGGTYSTLKVQPAELEDSGVYFCASSQGTDRNTEAFFGQGTRLTVV.

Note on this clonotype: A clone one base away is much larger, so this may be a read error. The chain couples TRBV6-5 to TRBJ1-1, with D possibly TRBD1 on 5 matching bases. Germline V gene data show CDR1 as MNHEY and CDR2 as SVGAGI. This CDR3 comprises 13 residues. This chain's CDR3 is CASSVAGRAETFF. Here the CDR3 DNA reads TGTGCCAGCAGTGTCGCGGGGCGGGCTGAAACTTTCTTT.

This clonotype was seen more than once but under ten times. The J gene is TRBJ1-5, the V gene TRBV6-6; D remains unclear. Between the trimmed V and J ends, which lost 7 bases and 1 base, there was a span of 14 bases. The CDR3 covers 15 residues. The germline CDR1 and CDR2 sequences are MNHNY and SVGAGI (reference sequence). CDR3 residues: CASNRGGSSNQPQHF. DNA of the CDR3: TGTGCCAGCAACCGGGGAGGAAGCAGCAATCAGCCCCAGCATTTT.

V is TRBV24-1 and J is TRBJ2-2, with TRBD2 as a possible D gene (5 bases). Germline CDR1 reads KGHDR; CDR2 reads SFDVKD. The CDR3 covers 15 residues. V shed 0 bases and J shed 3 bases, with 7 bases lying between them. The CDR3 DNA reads TGTGCCACCAGTGATTTGTCCGGGGACACCGGGGAGCTGTTTTTT. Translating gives CATSDLSGDTGELFF.

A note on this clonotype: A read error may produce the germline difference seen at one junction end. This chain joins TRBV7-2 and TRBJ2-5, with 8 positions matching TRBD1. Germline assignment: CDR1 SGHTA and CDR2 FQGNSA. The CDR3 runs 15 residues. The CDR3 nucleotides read TGTGCCAGAAGCTTAATGGGACAGGCTCAAGAGACCCAGTACTTC. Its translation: CARSLMGQAQETQYF. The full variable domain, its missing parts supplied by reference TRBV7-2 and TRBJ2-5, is GAGVSQSPSNKVTEKGKDVELRCDPISGHTALYWYRQSLGQGLEFLIYFQGNSAPDKSGLPSDRFSAERTGGSVSTLTIQRTQQEDSAVYLCARSLMGQAQETQYFGPGTRLLVL.

The CDR3 is CASSFFRRGNEQFF. The CDR3 DNA reads as TGTGCCAGCAGCTTTTTCCGCAGGGGCAATGAGCAGTTCTTC. This chain uses TRBV7-9 with TRBJ2-1, with a tentative D call TRBD1 (6 bases). The ends were cut back, 3 bases at V and 6 bases at J, with 12 bases in the middle. The germline gives CDR1 SEHNR, CDR2 FQNEAQ (reference sequence). This CDR3 has 14 residues.

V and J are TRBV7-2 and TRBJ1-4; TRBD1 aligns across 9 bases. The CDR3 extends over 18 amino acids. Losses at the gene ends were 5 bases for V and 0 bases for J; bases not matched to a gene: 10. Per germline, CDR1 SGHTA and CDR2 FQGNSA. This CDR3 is CASSRSGTGIATNEKLFF. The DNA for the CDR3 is TGTGCCAGCAGCCGATCCGGGACAGGGATTGCAACTAATGAAAAACTGTTTTTT.

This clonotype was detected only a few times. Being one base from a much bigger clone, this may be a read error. The chain's CDR3 is CASSRGLAGEAQYF. DNA of the CDR3: TGTGCCAGCAGCCGTGGACTAGCAGGGGAGGCCCAGTACTTC. The chain combines TRBV7-2 with TRBJ2-5, with 8 nucleotides matching TRBD2. Losses at the gene ends were 5 bases for V and 9 bases for J; bases not matched to a gene: 11. The CDR3 runs to 14 residues. Germline CDR1 is SGHTA and CDR2 is FQGNSA.

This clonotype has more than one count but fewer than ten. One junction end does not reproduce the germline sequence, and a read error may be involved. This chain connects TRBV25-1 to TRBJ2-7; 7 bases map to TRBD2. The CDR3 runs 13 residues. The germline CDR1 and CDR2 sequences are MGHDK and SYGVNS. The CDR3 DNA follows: TGTGCCAGTAGTGCGGGACTAAACTACGAGCAGTACTTC. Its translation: CASSAGLNYEQYF.

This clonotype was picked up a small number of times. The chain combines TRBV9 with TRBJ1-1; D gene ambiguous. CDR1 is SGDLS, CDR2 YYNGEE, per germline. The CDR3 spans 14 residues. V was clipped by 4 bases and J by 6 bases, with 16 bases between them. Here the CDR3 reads CASSQEGLRAEAFF. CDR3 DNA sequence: TGTGCCAGCAGCCAAGAAGGGCTCCGGGCTGAAGCTTTCTTT.

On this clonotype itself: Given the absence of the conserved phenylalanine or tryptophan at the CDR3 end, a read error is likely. The CDR3, as DNA: TGTGCCAGCAGTTACTCCGAAAGGCCCCAACAGGGTTATGTCGACACTGAAGCTTTCCTT. This sequence encodes CASSYSERPQQGYVDTEAFL. The rearrangement uses TRBV12-3 or TRBV12-4 and TRBJ1-1; TRBD1 might be the D (6 bases). V dropped 4 bases and J dropped 3 bases, with 30 bases sitting between them. This CDR3 region has 20 residues.

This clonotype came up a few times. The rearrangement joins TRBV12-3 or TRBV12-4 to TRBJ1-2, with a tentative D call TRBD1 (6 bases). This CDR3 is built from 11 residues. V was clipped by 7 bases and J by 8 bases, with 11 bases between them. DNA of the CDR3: TGTGCCAGCACCGAGGGGGGGGGCTACACCTTC. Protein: CASTEGGGYTF.

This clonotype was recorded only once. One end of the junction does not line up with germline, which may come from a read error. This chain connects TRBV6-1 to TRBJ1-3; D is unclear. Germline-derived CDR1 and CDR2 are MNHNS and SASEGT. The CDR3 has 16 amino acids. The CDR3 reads CAISEAGSRAGNTIYF. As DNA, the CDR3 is TGTGCCATCAGTGAAGCGGGCAGCCGGGCTGGAAACACCATATATTTT.

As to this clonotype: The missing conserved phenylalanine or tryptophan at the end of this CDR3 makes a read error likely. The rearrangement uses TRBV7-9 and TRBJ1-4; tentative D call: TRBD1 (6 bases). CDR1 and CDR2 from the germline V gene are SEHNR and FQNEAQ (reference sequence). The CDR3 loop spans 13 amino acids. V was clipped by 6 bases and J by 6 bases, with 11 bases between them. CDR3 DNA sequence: TGTGCCAGCAGTCAACAGGGTGATGAAAAACTGTTTCTT. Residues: CASSQQGDEKLFL.

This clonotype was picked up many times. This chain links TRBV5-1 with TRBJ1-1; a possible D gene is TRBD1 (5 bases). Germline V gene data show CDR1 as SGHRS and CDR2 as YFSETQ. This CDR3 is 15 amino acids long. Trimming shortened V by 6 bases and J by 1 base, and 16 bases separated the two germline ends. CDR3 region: CASTPAGARNTEAFF. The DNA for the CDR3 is TGCGCCAGCACCCCGGCCGGGGCAAGGAACACTGAAGCTTTCTTT.

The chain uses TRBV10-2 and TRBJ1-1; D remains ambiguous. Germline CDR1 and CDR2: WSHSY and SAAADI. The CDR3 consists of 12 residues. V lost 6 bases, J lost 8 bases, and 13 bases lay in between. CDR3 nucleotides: TGCGCCAGCAGGTCCGGGTCCTCAGAAGCTTTCTTT. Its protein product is CASRSGSSEAFF.

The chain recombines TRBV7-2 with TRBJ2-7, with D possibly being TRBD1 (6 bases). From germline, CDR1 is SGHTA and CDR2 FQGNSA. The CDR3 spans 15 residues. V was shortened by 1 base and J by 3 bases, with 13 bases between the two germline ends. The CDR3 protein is CASSLVGQRYYEQYF. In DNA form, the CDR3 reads TGTGCCAGCAGCTTAGTTGGACAGCGTTACTACGAGCAGTACTTC.

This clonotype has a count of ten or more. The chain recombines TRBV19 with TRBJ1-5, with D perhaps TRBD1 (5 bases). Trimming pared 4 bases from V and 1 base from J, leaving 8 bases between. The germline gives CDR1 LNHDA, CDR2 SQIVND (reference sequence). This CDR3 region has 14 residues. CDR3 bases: TGTGCCAGTAGTAATCAGGGAAGCAATCAGCCCCAGCATTTT. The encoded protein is CASSNQGSNQPQHF.

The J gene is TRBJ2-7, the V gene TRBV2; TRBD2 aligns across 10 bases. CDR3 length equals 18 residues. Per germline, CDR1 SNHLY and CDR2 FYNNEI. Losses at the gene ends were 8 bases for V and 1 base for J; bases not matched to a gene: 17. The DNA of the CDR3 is TGTGCCAGCCGGGTAGGCGAACTTAGCGGGGGGTTGTCCTACGAGCAGTACTTC. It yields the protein CASRVGELSGGLSYEQYF.